Below, 4 T cell receptor beta chains from the same sample are listed, as sequenced in a study of T-cell memory formation after mild COVID-19 (dated by TCRdb to 2020 to 2023). The library came from 5' RACE. TCRdb names Illumina NovaSeq 6000 as the instrument used. TCRdb trimmed public reads at Q25 via fastp, called clones via MiXCR and kept in-frame beta chains. A single entry per CDR3 protein holds the most common genes and DNA from its merged rows. In this sample the table shows approximately 450,000 distinct CDR3 sequences, roughly 18% of which occur a single time. Over 9% of the sample is held by the ten biggest clonotypes. The sample comprised PBMCs or a T cell subset sorted from them (not recorded which). The receptors shown here come from an adult woman who had mild COVID-19 (a few samples of this study predate the infection). The sample titles of this study are shuffled in the database, so cell type and time point are left out; the donor was told from shared clones.

The V gene is TRBV11-3, the J gene TRBJ2-1; maybe TRBD2 (6 bases). The CDR3 length is 14 residues. Germline CDR1 is SGHNT and CDR2 is YENEEA. Trimming took 1 base from V and 7 from J, leaving 11 bases between them. CDR3 in amino acids: CASSLAGVGNEQFF. The CDR3 coding sequence is TGTGCCAGCAGCTTAGCGGGAGTGGGGAATGAGCAGTTCTTC. The full variable domain, completed using reference TRBV11-3 and TRBJ2-1, is EAGVVQSPRYKIIEKKQPVAFWCNPISGHNTLYWYLQNLGQGPELLIRYENEEAVDDSQLPKDRFSAERLKGVDSTLKIQPAELGDSAVYLCASSLAGVGNEQFFGPGTRLTVL.

This clonotype was recorded many times. This chain links TRBV6-5 with TRBJ1-6; D is ambiguous. Trimming cost V 10 bases and J 7 bases, with 14 bases left between them. CDR1 MNHEY and CDR2 SVGAGI come from the germline V gene. The CDR3 consists of 13 residues. DNA for the CDR3: TGTGCCACCGGGGAGCAGACCAATTCACCCCTCCACTTT. Translating gives CATGEQTNSPLHF.

By share, this clonotype ranks as medium-sized. The chain combines TRBV11-2 with TRBJ2-1; D may be TRBD2 (6 bases). In germline, CDR1 is SGHAT, CDR2 FQNNGV. V lost 3 bases, J lost 12 bases, and 18 bases lay in between. The CDR3 extends over 14 amino acids. CDR3 residues: CASSFDSGPGGQFF. In nucleotides, the CDR3 is TGTGCCAGCAGCTTCGACTCTGGGCCCGGGGGGCAGTTCTTC.

V and J are TRBV6-2 or TRBV6-3 and TRBJ2-1, with 14 bases identical to TRBD2. V shed 5 bases, J shed 6 bases, and the junction held 6 bases outside the gene matches. The CDR3 extends over 16 amino acids. Looked up from germline, CDR1 is MNHEY and CDR2 is SVGEGT. The CDR3 nucleotides are TGTGCCAGCAGTCAGGGACTAGCGGGAGAGGGCAATGAGCAGTTCTTC. Translation gives CASSQGLAGEGNEQFF.